This entry features one T cell receptor (beta chain) sequence. Germline values: CDR1 GTSNPN, CDR2 SVGIG (reference sequence). After removal of 2 bases from V and 2 bases from J, the junction contained 7 bases not matched to a gene. This CDR3 is built from 17 residues. Under the authors' procedure: Estimation of nucleated cell counts relied on the amplification of reference gene primers. Measured with immunoSEQ multiplex PCR; TCRdb has only the in-frame clones, and not every one. V and J calls and clone size follow that table, whereas D and trimming were derived from the DNA. The sample holds about 420,000 clones, 80% to 90% seen once. The entry originates in a study of blood T cell repertoires in COVID-19. Turning to the study itself: The United States, Italy and Spain provided the acute and convalescent COVID-19 samples. In each case, the material was cDNA or gDNA derived from T cells, B-cell-depleted T cells, or PBMCs.

Seattle enrolled patients during active infection and tracked them longitudinally. This receptor was identified in a man younger than 35 with COVID-19, enrolled during active disease. The chain combines TRBV30 with TRBJ1-5, with 12 bases aligning to TRBD1. The sample was peripheral blood. The CDR3 loop is CAWSRDRGHLGNQPQHF. DNA for the CDR3: TGTGCCTGGAGTAGGGACAGGGGGCATTTGGGCAATCAGCCCCAGCATTTT.